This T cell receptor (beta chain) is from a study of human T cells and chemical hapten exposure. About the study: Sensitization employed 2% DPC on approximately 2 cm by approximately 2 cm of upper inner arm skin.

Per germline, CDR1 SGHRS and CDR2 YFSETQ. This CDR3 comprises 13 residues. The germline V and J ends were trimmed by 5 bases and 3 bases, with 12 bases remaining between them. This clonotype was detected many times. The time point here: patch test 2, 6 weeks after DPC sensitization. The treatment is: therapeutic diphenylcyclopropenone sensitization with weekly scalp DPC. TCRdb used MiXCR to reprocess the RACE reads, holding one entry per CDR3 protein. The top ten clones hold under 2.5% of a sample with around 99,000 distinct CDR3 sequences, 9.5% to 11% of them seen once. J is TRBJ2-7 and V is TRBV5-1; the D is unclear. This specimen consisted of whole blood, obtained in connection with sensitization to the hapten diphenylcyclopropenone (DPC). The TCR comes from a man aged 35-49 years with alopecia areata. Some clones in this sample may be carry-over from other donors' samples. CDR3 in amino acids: CASRLAENYEQYV. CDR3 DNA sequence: TGCGCCAGCAGACTGGCGGAAAACTACGAGCAGTACGTC.